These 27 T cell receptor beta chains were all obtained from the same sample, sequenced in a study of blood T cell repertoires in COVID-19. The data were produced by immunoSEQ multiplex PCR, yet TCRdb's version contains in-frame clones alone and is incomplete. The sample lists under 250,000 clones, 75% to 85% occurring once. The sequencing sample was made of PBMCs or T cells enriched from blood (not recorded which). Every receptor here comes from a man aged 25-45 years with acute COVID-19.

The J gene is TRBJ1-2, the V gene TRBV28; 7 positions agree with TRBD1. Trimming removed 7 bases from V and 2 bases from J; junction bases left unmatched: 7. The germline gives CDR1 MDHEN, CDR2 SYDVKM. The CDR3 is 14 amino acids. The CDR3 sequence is CASIEMTGNYGYTF. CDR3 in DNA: TGTGCCAGCATTGAAATGACAGGGAACTATGGCTACACCTTC.

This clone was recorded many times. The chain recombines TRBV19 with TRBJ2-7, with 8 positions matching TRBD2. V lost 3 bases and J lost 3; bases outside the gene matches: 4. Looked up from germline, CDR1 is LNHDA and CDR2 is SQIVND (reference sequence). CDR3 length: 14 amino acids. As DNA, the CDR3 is TGTGCCAGTAGTATCAGGAGCGGGGGCTACGAGCAGTACTTC. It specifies CASSIRSGGYEQYF.

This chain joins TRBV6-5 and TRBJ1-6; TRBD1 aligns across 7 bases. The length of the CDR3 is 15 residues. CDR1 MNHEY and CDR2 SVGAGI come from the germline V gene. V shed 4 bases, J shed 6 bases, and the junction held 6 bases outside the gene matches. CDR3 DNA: TGTGCCAGCAGTTTAAGACAGGGAGGTAATTCACCCCTCCACTTT. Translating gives CASSLRQGGNSPLHF.

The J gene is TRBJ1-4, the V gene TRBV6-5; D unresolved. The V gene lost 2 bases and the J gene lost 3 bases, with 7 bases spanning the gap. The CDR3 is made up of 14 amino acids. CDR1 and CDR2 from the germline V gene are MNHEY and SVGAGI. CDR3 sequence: CASSYEGSNEKLFF. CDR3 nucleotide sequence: TGTGCCAGCAGTTACGAGGGTTCTAATGAAAAACTGTTTTTT.

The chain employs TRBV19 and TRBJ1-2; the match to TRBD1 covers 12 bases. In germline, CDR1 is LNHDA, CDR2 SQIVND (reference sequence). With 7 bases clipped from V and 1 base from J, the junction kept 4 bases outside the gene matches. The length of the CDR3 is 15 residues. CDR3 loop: CASKGDRGHNYGYTF. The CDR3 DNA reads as TGTGCCAGTAAGGGGGACAGGGGGCATAACTATGGCTACACCTTC.

CDR3 protein: CASSWGQGTFDGYTF. Here the CDR3 DNA reads TGCGCCAGCAGCTGGGGACAGGGGACGTTTGATGGCTACACCTTC. The chain uses TRBV5-1 and TRBJ1-2, with TRBD1 matching 10 bases. Germline V gene sequence: CDR1 SGHRS, CDR2 YFSETQ. The trim removed 3 bases at V and 6 bases at J, leaving 8 bases unmatched. CDR3 size: 15 residues.

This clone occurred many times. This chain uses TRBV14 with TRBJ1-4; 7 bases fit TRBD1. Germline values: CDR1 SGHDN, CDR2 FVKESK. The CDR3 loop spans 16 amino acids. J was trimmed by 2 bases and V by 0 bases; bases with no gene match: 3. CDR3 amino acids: CASSQEGQLTNEKLFF. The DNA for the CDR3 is TGTGCCAGCAGCCAAGAGGGACAGTTGACTAATGAAAAACTGTTTTTT.

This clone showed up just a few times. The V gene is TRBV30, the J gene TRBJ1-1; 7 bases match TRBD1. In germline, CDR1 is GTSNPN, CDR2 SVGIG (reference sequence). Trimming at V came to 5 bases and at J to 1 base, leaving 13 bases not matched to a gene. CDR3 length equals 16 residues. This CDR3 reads CAWDSGWDSRNTEAFF. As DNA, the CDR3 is TGTGCCTGGGACTCCGGTTGGGACAGTCGGAACACTGAAGCTTTCTTT.

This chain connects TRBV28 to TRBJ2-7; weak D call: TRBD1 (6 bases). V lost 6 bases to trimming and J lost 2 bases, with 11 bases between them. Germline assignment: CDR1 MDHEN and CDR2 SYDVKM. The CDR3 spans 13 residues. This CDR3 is CASRYRATYEQYF. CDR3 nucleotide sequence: TGTGCCAGCAGGTACAGGGCCACCTACGAGCAGTACTTC.

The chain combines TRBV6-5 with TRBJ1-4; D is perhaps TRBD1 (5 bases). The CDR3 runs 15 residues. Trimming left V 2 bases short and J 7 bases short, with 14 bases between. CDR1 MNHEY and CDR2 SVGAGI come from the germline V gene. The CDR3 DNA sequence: TGTGCCAGCAGTTACGGGGGGAGGATCGGTGAAAAACTGTTTTTT. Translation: CASSYGGRIGEKLFF.

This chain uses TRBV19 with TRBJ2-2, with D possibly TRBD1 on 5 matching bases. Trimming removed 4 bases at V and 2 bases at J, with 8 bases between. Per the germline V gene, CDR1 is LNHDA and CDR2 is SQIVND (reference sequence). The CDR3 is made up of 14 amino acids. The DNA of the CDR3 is TGTGCCAGTAGTACACAGGCAAACACCGGGGAGCTGTTTTTT. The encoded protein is CASSTQANTGELFF.

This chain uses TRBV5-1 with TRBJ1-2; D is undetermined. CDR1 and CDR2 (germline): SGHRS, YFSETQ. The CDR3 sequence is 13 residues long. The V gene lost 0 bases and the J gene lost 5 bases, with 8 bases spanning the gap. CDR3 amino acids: CASSLDSDYGYTF. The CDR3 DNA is TGCGCCAGCAGCTTGGACAGTGATTATGGCTACACCTTC.

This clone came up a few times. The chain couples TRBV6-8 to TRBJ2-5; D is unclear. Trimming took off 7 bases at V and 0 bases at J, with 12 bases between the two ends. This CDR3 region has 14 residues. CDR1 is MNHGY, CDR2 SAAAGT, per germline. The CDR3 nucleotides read TGTGCCAGCACCCGAGCCCGGGACCAAGAGACCCAGTACTTC. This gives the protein CASTRARDQETQYF.

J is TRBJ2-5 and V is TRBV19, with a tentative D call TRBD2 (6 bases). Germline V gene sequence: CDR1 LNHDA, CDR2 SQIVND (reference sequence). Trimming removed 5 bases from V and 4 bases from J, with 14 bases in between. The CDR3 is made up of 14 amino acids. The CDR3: CASSSIGGTETQYF. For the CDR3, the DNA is TGTGCCAGTAGTTCGATTGGGGGGACAGAGACCCAGTACTTC.

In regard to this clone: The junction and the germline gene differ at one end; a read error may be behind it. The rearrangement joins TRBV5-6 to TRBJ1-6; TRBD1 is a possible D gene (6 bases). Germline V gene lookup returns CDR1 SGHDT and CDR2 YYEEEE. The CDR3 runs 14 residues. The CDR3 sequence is CASSLEGVNSPLHF. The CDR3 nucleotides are TGTGCCAGCAGTTTGGAGGGGGTGAATTCACCCCTCCACTTT.

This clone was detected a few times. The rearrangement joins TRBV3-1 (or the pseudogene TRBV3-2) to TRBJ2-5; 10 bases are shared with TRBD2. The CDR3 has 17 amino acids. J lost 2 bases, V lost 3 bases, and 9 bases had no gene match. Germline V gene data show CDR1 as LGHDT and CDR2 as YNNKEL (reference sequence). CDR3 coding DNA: TGTGCCAGCAGCCACTCCGGACTAGCGGTAAAACAAGAGACCCAGTACTTC. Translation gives CASSHSGLAVKQETQYF.

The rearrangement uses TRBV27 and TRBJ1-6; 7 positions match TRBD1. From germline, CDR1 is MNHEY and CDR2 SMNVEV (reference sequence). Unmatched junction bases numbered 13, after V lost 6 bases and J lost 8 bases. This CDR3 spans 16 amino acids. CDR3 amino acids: CASRDRVGKGDSPLHF. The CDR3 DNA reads TGTGCCAGCAGAGACAGGGTAGGGAAAGGGGATTCACCCCTCCACTTT.

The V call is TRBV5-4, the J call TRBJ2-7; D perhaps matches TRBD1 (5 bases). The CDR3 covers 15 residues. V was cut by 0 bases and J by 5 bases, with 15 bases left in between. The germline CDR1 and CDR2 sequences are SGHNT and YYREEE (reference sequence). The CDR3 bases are TGTGCCAGCAGCTTGGGTCTCCCTGGGGCCGACGAGCAGTACTTC. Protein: CASSLGLPGADEQYF.

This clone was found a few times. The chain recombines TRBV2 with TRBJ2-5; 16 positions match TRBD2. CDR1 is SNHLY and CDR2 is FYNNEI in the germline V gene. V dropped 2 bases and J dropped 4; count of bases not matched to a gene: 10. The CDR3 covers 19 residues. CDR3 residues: CASSERPGTSGGGRETQYF. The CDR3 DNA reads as TGTGCCAGCAGTGAAAGGCCCGGGACTAGCGGGGGGGGTAGAGAGACCCAGTACTTC.

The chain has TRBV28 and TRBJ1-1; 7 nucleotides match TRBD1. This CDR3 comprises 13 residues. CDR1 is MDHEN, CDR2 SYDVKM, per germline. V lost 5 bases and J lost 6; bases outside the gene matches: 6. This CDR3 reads CASSPGTVPEAFF. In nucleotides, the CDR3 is TGTGCCAGCAGTCCAGGGACAGTCCCTGAAGCTTTCTTT.

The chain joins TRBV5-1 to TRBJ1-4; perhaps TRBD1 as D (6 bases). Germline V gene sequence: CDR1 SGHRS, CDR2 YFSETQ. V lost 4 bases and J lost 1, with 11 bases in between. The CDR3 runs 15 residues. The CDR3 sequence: CASSSPDRTNEKLFF. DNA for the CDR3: TGCGCCAGCAGCAGCCCGGACAGAACTAATGAAAAACTGTTTTTT.

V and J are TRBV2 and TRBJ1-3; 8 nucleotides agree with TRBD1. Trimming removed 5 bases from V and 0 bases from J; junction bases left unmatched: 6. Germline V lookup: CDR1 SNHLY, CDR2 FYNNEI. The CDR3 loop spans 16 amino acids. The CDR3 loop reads CASSTTGESSGNTIYF. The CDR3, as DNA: TGTGCCAGCAGTACGACAGGGGAATCCTCTGGAAACACCATATATTTT.

The CDR3 nucleotides are TGTGCCAGCAGCTTACGTAGCGGGGGGGCTAGGGAGACCCAGTACTTC. Residues: CASSLRSGGARETQYF. The chain is built from TRBV13 and TRBJ2-5; 11 bases are a match to TRBD2. Germline V gene data show CDR1 as PRHDT and CDR2 as FYEKMQ (reference sequence). V lost 2 bases and J lost 5; bases outside the gene matches: 7. This CDR3 is built from 16 residues.

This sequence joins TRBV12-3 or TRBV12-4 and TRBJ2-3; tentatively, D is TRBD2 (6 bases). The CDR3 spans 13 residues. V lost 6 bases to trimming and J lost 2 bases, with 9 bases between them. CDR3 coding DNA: TGTGCCAGCAGGGCGGGGAACACAGATACGCAGTATTTT. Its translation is CASRAGNTDTQYF.

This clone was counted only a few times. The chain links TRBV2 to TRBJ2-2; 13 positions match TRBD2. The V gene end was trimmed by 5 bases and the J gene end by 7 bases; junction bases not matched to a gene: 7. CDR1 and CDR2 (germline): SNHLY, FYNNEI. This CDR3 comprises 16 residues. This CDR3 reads CASSPLAGGKVGELFF. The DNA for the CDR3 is TGTGCCAGCAGTCCACTAGCGGGGGGGAAAGTCGGGGAGCTGTTTTTT.

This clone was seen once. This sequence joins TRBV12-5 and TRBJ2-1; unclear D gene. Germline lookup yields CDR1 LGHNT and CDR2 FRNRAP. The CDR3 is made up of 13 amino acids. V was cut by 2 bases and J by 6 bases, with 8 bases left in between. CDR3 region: CASGLTLSNEQFF. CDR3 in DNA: TGTGCTAGTGGTTTGACCCTCAGCAATGAGCAGTTCTTC.

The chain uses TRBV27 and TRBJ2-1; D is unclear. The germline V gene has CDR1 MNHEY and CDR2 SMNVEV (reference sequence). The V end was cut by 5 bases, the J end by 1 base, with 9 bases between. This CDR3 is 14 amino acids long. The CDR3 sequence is CASSSEASYNEQFF. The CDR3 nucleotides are TGTGCCAGCAGTAGCGAGGCGTCCTACAATGAGCAGTTCTTC.